This entry concerns a single T cell receptor (beta chain). Its antigen remains unknown. The sample originates from a study of cytomegalovirus exposure and HLA in healthy donors. Study overall: A preliminary data release comprised roughly 80 million unique TCRs obtained from HLA-typed donors. Findings and caveats of the study: Highly shared sequence variants in one cluster were likely a sequencing artifact.

Primers included in the PCR were 60 Vbeta and 13 Jbeta primers. Produced via immunoSEQ multiplex PCR; TCRdb's table is partial and in-frame only. Of about 190,000 clones in the sample, approximately 79% are singletons; the top ten hold about 1.5%. Specimen: PBMCs. This clonotype originated in a woman between 18 and 29 years old in good health and CMV-seronegative.

The CDR3 nucleotides are TGTGCCAGCAGTGAGACCCCCCAGGGGAGTGAGCAGTACTTC. Its protein product is CASSETPQGSEQYF. The chain links TRBV2 to TRBJ2-7, with D perhaps TRBD1 (6 bases). CDR3 length: 14 residues. The V and J ends lost 3 bases and 7 bases respectively, with 16 bases between them. Germline assignment: CDR1 SNHLY and CDR2 FYNNEI.